The clone carrying this T cell receptor beta chain showed up many times. Its antigen remains unknown. The record originates from a study of T cells in Graves' hyperthyroidism and ophthalmopathy. Study results and caveats: Most expanded thyroid clonotypes above 0.001 also appeared in blood.

Trimming removed 2 bases at V and 0 bases at J, with 11 bases between. Germline V gene data show CDR1 as SGHAT and CDR2 as FQNNGV. There are 15 residues in the CDR3. TCR beta CDR3 sequences were amplified from RNA transcripts. First-round RT-PCR with HTBI primers amplified the TCR CDR3 region. From the multiplex PCR reads, TCRdb called clonotypes with MiXCR, one entry per CDR3 protein. The sample has about 360,000 distinct CDR3 sequences, 13% seen once; the top ten hold 9.2%. Patients aged 18 to 65 had newly diagnosed hyperthyroidism that had lasted under 2 months. The V gene is TRBV11-2, the J gene TRBJ2-7; no clear D gene. The sample was blood. This receptor was obtained from a woman younger than 30 with Graves' hyperthyroidism. The CDR3 region is CASSLTSRYSYEQYF. The CDR3 DNA follows: TGTGCCAGCAGCTTAACCAGCCGCTACTCCTACGAGCAGTACTTC.